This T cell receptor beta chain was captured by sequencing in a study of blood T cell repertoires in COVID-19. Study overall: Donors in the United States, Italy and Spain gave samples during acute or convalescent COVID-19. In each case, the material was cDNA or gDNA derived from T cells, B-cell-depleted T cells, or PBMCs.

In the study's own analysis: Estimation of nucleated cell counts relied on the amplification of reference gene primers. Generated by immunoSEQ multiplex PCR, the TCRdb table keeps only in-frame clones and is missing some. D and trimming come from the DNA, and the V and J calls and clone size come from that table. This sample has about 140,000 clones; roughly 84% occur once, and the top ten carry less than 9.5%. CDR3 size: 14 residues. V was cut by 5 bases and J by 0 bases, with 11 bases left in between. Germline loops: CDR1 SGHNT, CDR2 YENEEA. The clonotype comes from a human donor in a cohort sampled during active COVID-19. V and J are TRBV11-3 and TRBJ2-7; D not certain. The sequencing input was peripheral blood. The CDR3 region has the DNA TGTGCCAGCAGCCCAGGTCCAGGCTCCTACGAGCAGTACTTC. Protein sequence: CASSPGPGSYEQYF. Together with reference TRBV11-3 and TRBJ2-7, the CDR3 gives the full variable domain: EAGVVQSPRYKIIEKKQPVAFWCNPISGHNTLYWYLQNLGQGPELLIRYENEEAVDDSQLPKDRFSAERLKGVDSTLKIQPAELGDSAVYLCASSPGPGSYEQYFGPGTRLTVT.